Presented here are 20 T cell receptor beta chains from one specimen sequenced in a study of tumor-infiltrating lymphocytes in primary liver carcinoma. Co-extraction yielded RNA and DNA from roughly 20-30 mg of unsorted bulk tissue. Constant-region priming of 500 to 550 ng total RNA yielded TCR beta cDNA. Three nested multiplex PCR rounds, a slightly modified ARM-PCR, produced the libraries for TCR beta. Rounds one and two of PCR, each of roughly 10 cycles, were primed with TRBV1-TRBV30 forward primers and a C-beta reverse primer. TCRdb re-called the multiplex PCR reads through MiXCR, storing one row per CDR3 protein. Of some 95,000 distinct CDR3 sequences listed, just under 70% are singletons. The sequencing sample was made of tumor-adjacent normal liver tissue. The receptors derive from a man aged 35-49 years with primary liver carcinoma and hepatitis B virus infection.

The chain is built from TRBV10-3 and TRBJ2-3; D may match TRBD1 or TRBD2 (5 bases each). V lost 7 bases and J lost 4, with 15 bases in between. The CDR3 has 14 amino acids. Germline loops: CDR1 ENHRY, CDR2 SYGVKD. CDR3 amino acids: CAIKEGLASDTQYF. CDR3 DNA: TGTGCCATCAAAGAGGGGCTAGCTTCAGATACGCAGTATTTT.

This clonotype has ten or more counts. J is TRBJ2-2 and V is TRBV11-2; D may be TRBD1 (5 bases). The ends were cut back, 4 bases at V and 3 bases at J, with 12 bases in the middle. Germline CDR1 and CDR2: SGHAT and FQNNGV. The length of the CDR3 is 15 residues. CDR3 sequence reads: CASSSQGVDTGELFF. The DNA of the CDR3 is TGTGCCAGCAGCTCCCAGGGTGTTGACACCGGGGAGCTGTTTTTT.

Turning to this clonotype: No conserved phenylalanine or tryptophan is present at the end of the CDR3, so a read error is the likely explanation. V and J are TRBV12-5 and TRBJ2-2, with D perhaps TRBD1 or TRBD2 (6 bases each). Germline V gene data show CDR1 as LGHNT and CDR2 as FRNRAP. Between the trimmed V and J ends, which lost 6 bases and 1 base, there was a span of 15 bases. The CDR3 has 16 amino acids. Here the CDR3 DNA reads TGTGCTAGTGGCCCTCCGGGGGCCATGAACACCGGGGAGCTGTTTTAT. Its translation is CASGPPGAMNTGELFY.

Only a few counts were recorded for this clonotype. This chain joins TRBV5-1 and TRBJ1-1; D might be TRBD1 (5 bases). Germline lookup yields CDR1 SGHRS and CDR2 YFSETQ. This CDR3 is 12 amino acids long. V dropped 5 bases and J dropped 6 bases, with 11 bases sitting between them. The CDR3 reads CASSALGAEAFF. Written as DNA, the CDR3 is TGCGCCAGCAGTGCGTTAGGGGCTGAAGCTTTCTTT.

The gene calls are TRBV11-2 and TRBJ2-2, with 13 bases matching TRBD2. The J segment lost 7 bases and the V segment lost 5 bases, leaving 7 bases of the junction unmatched. The CDR3 extends over 16 amino acids. In germline, CDR1 is SGHAT, CDR2 FQNNGV. Here the CDR3 reads CASSLRTSGSDGELFF. The CDR3 DNA is TGTGCCAGCAGCCTACGGACTAGCGGGAGCGACGGGGAGCTGTTTTTT.

A word on this clonotype: Germline and junction disagree at one end, which may indicate a read error. The CDR3 protein is CANSPRTRVRETQYF. The CDR3 bases are TGTGCCAACAGTCCACGGACAAGGGTTCGGGAGACCCAGTACTTC. The chain employs TRBV12-3 or TRBV12-4 and TRBJ2-5; a possible D gene is TRBD1 (5 bases). The CDR3 contains 15 residues.

About this clonotype: A much bigger clone sits one base away, suggesting this may be a read error. The chain links TRBV10-3 to TRBJ2-7; perhaps TRBD2 as D (6 bases). This CDR3 spans 12 amino acids. V was trimmed by 8 bases and J by 0 bases, leaving 8 bases between them. Germline V lookup: CDR1 ENHRY, CDR2 SYGVKD. The CDR3 reads CAILGGSYEQYF. The CDR3 DNA sequence: TGTGCCATCTTGGGGGGCTCCTACGAGCAGTACTTC.

Note on this clonotype: This could be a read error, since a much larger clone is one nucleotide away. The rearrangement links TRBV7-8 to TRBJ2-3; 8 bases are shared with TRBD2. V lost 5 bases to trimming and J lost 0 bases; unmatched junction nucleotides: 7. The CDR3 totals 16 residues. Looked up from germline, CDR1 is SGHVS and CDR2 is FQNEAQ. The CDR3 bases are TGTGCCAGCAGCATCGAGACTAGCGTGAGCACAGATACGCAGTATTTT. It specifies CASSIETSVSTDTQYF.

There are many counts of this clonotype. V usage is TRBV11-2 and J usage is TRBJ2-7, with 7 bases matching TRBD2. This CDR3 spans 15 amino acids. The J segment lost 1 base and the V segment lost 3 bases, leaving 6 bases of the junction unmatched. Germline-derived CDR1 and CDR2 are SGHAT and FQNNGV. In nucleotides, the CDR3 is TGTGCCAGCAGCTTTGCTAGCGGCTGGTCCTACGAGCAGTACTTC. Protein sequence: CASSFASGWSYEQYF.

As concerns this clonotype: One junction end does not reproduce the germline sequence, and a read error may be involved. The genes are TRBV11-2 and TRBJ2-2; TRBD2 matches 7 bases. Looked up from germline, CDR1 is SGHAT and CDR2 is FQNNGV. This CDR3 region has 16 residues. CDR3 DNA: TGTGCCAGCAACTTAAGGCTAGCGGAGAACACTGGTGAGCTGTTTTTT. This translates into CASNLRLAENTGELFF.

The chain carries TRBV11-3 and TRBJ2-1; the match to TRBD2 covers 9 bases. The germline V gene encodes CDR1 SGHNT and CDR2 YENEEA. Unmatched junction bases numbered 10, after V lost 4 bases and J lost 9 bases. The CDR3 consists of 15 residues. The CDR3 region is CASSSRAGGLTEQFF. The CDR3 DNA reads TGTGCCAGCAGCTCGAGGGCGGGAGGGTTAACTGAGCAGTTCTTC.

The rearrangement joins TRBV19 to TRBJ1-1, with 9 bases that match TRBD1. The J segment lost 1 base and the V segment lost 5 bases, leaving 8 bases of the junction unmatched. From germline, CDR1 is LNHDA and CDR2 SQIVND (reference sequence). The CDR3 extends over 16 amino acids. CDR3 protein: CASSFLSGQGNTEAFF. CDR3 coding DNA: TGTGCCAGTAGTTTTCTGTCGGGACAGGGGAACACTGAAGCTTTCTTT.

The chain links TRBV28 to TRBJ1-5; D not resolved. The V and J ends lost 6 bases and 4 bases respectively, with 13 bases between them. The CDR3 extends over 14 amino acids. Germline V gene sequence: CDR1 MDHEN, CDR2 SYDVKM. The CDR3 sequence is CASSAGPINQPQHF. In DNA form, the CDR3 reads TGTGCCAGCAGCGCGGGCCCTATTAATCAGCCCCAGCATTTT.

Worth noting for this clonotype: A much more abundant neighbour one base away suggests this may be a read error. The chain is built from TRBV7-9 and TRBJ1-1, with a weak D call TRBD1 (5 bases). The CDR3 consists of 12 residues. Germline V lookup: CDR1 SEHNR, CDR2 FQNEAQ (reference sequence). The CDR3 DNA sequence: TGTGCCAGCAGCTTAGTGGCAGGGAAAGCTCTCTTT. Residues: CASSLVAGKALF.

This clonotype was recorded at least ten times. V usage is TRBV12-3 or TRBV12-4 and J usage is TRBJ1-5, with 8 bases matching TRBD1. The CDR3 totals 14 residues. Trimming took 4 bases from V and 6 from J; bases not matched to a gene: 5. The CDR3 region is CASSWTGLSQPQHF. The CDR3 coding sequence is TGTGCCAGCAGTTGGACAGGGCTTAGTCAGCCCCAGCATTTT.

In the case of this clonotype: Lacking the conserved final phenylalanine or tryptophan, this CDR3 likely reflects a read error. This rearrangement joins TRBV6-5 to TRBJ2-7; D tentatively fits TRBD1 or TRBD2 (5 bases each). The germline V gene has CDR1 MNHEY and CDR2 SVGAGI. The CDR3 length is 15 residues. The CDR3: CATTRELSGTYKQYL. CDR3 nucleotides: TGTGCCACCACAAGGGAACTCAGTGGGACCTACAAGCAGTACTTA.

A word on this clonotype: Relative to the germline gene, one junction end is altered; a read error may explain this. The chain links TRBV28 to TRBJ2-2; D uncertain. From germline, CDR1 is MDHEN and CDR2 SYDVKM. This CDR3 has 16 residues. CDR3 protein: CTSSFLTGANTGELFF. The CDR3 nucleotides read TGTACCAGCAGTTTTTTAACGGGTGCGAACACCGGGGAGCTGTTTTTT.

Worth noting for this clonotype: An end of the junction does not agree with germline; a read error may underlie this. V gene TRBV11-2 combines with J gene TRBJ2-4; D possibly corresponds to TRBD1 (6 bases). Per the germline V gene, CDR1 is SGHAT and CDR2 is FQNNGV. The CDR3 sequence is 14 residues long. CDR3: CASSAMGDTDIQCF. In DNA form, the CDR3 reads TGTGCAAGCAGCGCTATGGGGGACACTGACATTCAGTGCTTC.

This clonotype was found a few times. Since a much larger clone is just one base distant, this may be a read error. The rearrangement links TRBV29-1 to TRBJ1-1; 9 bases fit TRBD1. CDR1 is SQVTM, CDR2 ANQGSEA, per germline. This CDR3 has 14 residues. The CDR3 region is CSGGGGQGGTEASF. Written as DNA, the CDR3 is TGCAGCGGTGGGGGGGGACAGGGTGGAACTGAAGCTTCCTTT. The full variable domain, completed using reference TRBV29-1 and TRBJ1-1, is SAVISQKPSRDICQRGTSLTIQCQVDSQVTMMFWYRQQPGQSLTLIATANQGSEATYESGFVIDKFPISRPNLTFSTLTVSNMSPEDSSIYLCSGGGGQGGTEASFGQGTRLTVV.

This clonotype was detected a few times. The chain recombines TRBV5-1 with TRBJ1-1, with D unresolved. V was pared by 2 bases and J by 3 bases, with 8 bases between. The germline CDR1 and CDR2 sequences are SGHRS and YFSETQ. The CDR3 runs to 13 residues. This CDR3 reads CASSFTGDTEAFF. CDR3 nucleotides: TGCGCCAGCAGCTTTACCGGGGACACTGAAGCTTTCTTT.